A selection of T cell receptor beta chains follows, all from one sample in a study of blood T cell repertoires in COVID-19. The data were produced by immunoSEQ multiplex PCR, yet TCRdb's version contains in-frame clones alone and is incomplete. The table records tens of thousands of clones, nearly 85% of them present only once. The source material was peripheral blood. Source of these receptors: a woman of 80 years or more with acute or convalescent COVID-19. The CDR3 runs from the conserved cysteine through the conserved F or W. D genes are given only for firm matches. Rows may omit the clone size; those that give it use once, few, many or a size class.

j_call d_call clone_size v_call cdr3_nt cdr3_aa
TRBJ2-3 TRBD2 - TRBV6-4 TGTGCCAGCAGTCTAGCGGGGGCTAGCACAGATACGCAGTATTTT CASSLAGASTDTQYF
TRBJ2-3 TRBD2 - TRBV11-2 TGTGCCAGCAGCTTAGCCCTAAAAGCGGGGGGCACAGATACGCAGTATTTT CASSLALKAGGTDTQYF
TRBJ1-1 TRBD1 once TRBV7-2 TGTGCCAGCAGCCCCGGGACAGTGAACACTGAAGCTTTCTTT CASSPGTVNTEAFF
TRBJ2-1 - - TRBV7-3 TGTGCCAGCAGCTTAACGTCTTCCCATGAGCAGTTCTTC CASSLTSSHEQFF
TRBJ2-5 TRBD1 - TRBV15 TGTGCCACCAGCAACGACAGGGAAGGAGGAGAGACCCAGTACTTC CATSNDREGGETQYF
TRBJ2-2 TRBD2 few TRBV19 TGTGCCAGTAGTATCAGCTGGGGGACTAGCGGCACCGGGGAGCTGTTTTTT CASSISWGTSGTGELFF
TRBJ1-4 - - TRBV7-9 TGTGCCAGCAGCTTACAGGGCCTTAATGAAAAACTGTTTTTT CASSLQGLNEKLFF
TRBJ1-5 - - TRBV6-5 TGTGCCAGCAGTTCCCTTGGGGGGGGGAATCAGCCCCAGCATTTT CASSSLGGGNQPQHF
TRBJ2-7 TRBD2 - TRBV2 TGTGCCAGCAGTGCCGGGACTAGCGACTACGAGCAGTACTTC CASSAGTSDYEQYF
TRBJ2-3 - - TRBV3-1/TRBV3-2 TGTGCCAGCAGCCAGGGGGCCGGCACAGATACGCAGTATTTT CASSQGAGTDTQYF
TRBJ1-1 TRBD1 - TRBV5-1 TGCGCCAGCAGTGAGGACAGGGCCTCGGGCACTGAAGCTTTCTTT CASSEDRASGTEAFF
TRBJ2-5 - - TRBV5-1 TGCGCCAGCAGCCCGGGCCGCGGGTTGGAGACCCAGTACTTC CASSPGRGLETQYF
TRBJ1-2 - - TRBV2 TGTGCCAGCAGTGAGAGGCGGGTCGGAAATGGTGGCTACACCTTC CASSERRVGNGGYTF
TRBJ2-5 - once TRBV4-1 TGCGCCAGCAGCCAGGGGACTGGCTGGGTGGGGGAAAAAGAGACCCAGTACTTC CASSQGTGWVGEKETQYF
TRBJ2-7 TRBD2 - TRBV5-1 TGCGCCAGCAGCTTGGGGAACCCGGGACTAGCGAGATCCTACGAGCAGTACTTC CASSLGNPGLARSYEQYF
TRBJ2-1 TRBD2 - TRBV6-4 TGTGCCAGCAGTGAGACTAGCGGGGGTTCCTACAATGAGCAGTTCTTC CASSETSGGSYNEQFF
TRBJ2-1 - - TRBV18 TGTGCCAGCTCACCGACAGATGACAATGAGCAGTTCTTC CASSPTDDNEQFF
TRBJ2-4 - few TRBV2 TGTGCCACAAGACTAGTCGGCTTTGGGAACATTCAGTACTTC CATRLVGFGNIQYF
TRBJ2-7 - once TRBV21-1 TGTGCCAGCAGCAAAAAGGCGGGAGGGCCCCACGAGCAGTACTTC CASSKKAGGPHEQYF
TRBJ2-3 - - TRBV28 TGTGCCAGCAGTTTCAGGGGAAATACGCAGTATTTT CASSFRGNTQYF
TRBJ2-1 TRBD2 - TRBV7-2 TGTGCCAGCACCCCCCCCGGGACTAGAGAGGGTGAGCAGTTCTTC CASTPPGTREGEQFF
TRBJ1-2 - - TRBV24-1 TGTGCCACCAGTGACCCCCGGGGCTACACCTTC CATSDPRGYTF
TRBJ2-5 - - TRBV7-9 TGTGCCAGCAGCTTAGGTAGGGGGCAAGAGACCCAGTACTTC CASSLGRGQETQYF
TRBJ2-2 TRBD2 - TRBV7-2 TGTGCCAGCAGCTATAGACTAGCGGGTTACACCGGGGAGCTGTTTTTT CASSYRLAGYTGELFF
TRBJ2-1 TRBD1 - TRBV6-5 TGTGCCAGCAGTTACTCGAAGGGACAGGGGACCCATGAGCAGTTCTTC CASSYSKGQGTHEQFF
TRBJ2-1 - - TRBV29-1 TGCAGCGTCGGGGACATTCAATTCGACAATGAGCAGTTCTTC CSVGDIQFDNEQFF
TRBJ2-3 TRBD2 - TRBV6-5 TGTGCCAGCAGTCCTAGCGGGTCCACAGATACGCAGTATTTT CASSPSGSTDTQYF
TRBJ2-5 TRBD1 once TRBV7-8 TGTGCCAGCAGACAGGACAGGGGTGTGTGGGAGACCCAGTACTTC CASRQDRGVWETQYF
TRBJ2-7 - - TRBV27 TGTGCCAGCAGTGTATTCCCCGGGGGAGTCTCCTACGAGCAGTACTTC CASSVFPGGVSYEQYF
TRBJ2-3 - - TRBV6-5 TGTGCCAGCACCCTCCTTGCGCCCCCAGATACGCAGTATTTT CASTLLAPPDTQYF
TRBJ1-2 - - TRBV27 TGTGCCAGCGCCCGGTCCCTATCGAACTATGGCTACACCTTC CASARSLSNYGYTF
TRBJ2-1 TRBD2 few TRBV6-5 TGTGCCGGGGGGGAGGGACTAGCGGGAGGGCGTGAGCAGTTCTTC CAGGEGLAGGREQFF
TRBJ1-6 TRBD1 - TRBV5-4 TGTGCCAGCAGCAGGGACAGGGTACGTGCGACCAATTCACCCCTCCACTTT CASSRDRVRATNSPLHF
TRBJ2-7 - - TRBV7-9 TGTGCCAGCAGCTTGGCAGGCAACTACGAGCAGTACTTC CASSLAGNYEQYF
TRBJ2-1 - many TRBV3-1/TRBV3-2 TGTGCCAGCAGCCCGGGACTTAACAATGAGCAGTTCTTC CASSPGLNNEQFF
TRBJ2-3 TRBD1 - TRBV7-2 TGTGCCAGCAGCATCTGGACAGGGACAGATACGCAGTATTTT CASSIWTGTDTQYF
TRBJ2-1 TRBD2 - TRBV7-6 TGTGCCAGCAGCCCATCATGGGCGGGAGGGCATGAGCAGTTCTTC CASSPSWAGGHEQFF
TRBJ2-5 - - TRBV5-1 TGCGCCAGCAGCGTCCAAGGCGGCCAAGAGACCCAGTACTTC CASSVQGGQETQYF
TRBJ2-1 - - TRBV9 TGTGCCAGCAGCGTAGCTCACAGGGTAATCAATGAGCAGTTCTTC CASSVAHRVINEQFF